This T cell receptor beta chain was identified in a study of read filtering for tumor transcriptome and immune sequencing. Across the study: Mean patient age was roughly 61 years, range roughly 40 to 85; 17 male, more than 11 female.

The library was built from 400 ng RNA with molecular barcoded adaptors for alpha/delta and beta/gamma chains. TCRdb reprocessed the reads with MiXCR, giving one entry per CDR3 protein. The repertoire holds about 57,000 distinct CDR3 sequences, with 20% to 25% as singletons. This clonotype has at least ten counts. Its antigen remains unknown. Every patient had bone marrow sampled while the disease was active. The germline V and J ends were trimmed by 0 bases and 6 bases, with 10 bases remaining between them. The germline CDR1 and CDR2 sequences are SGHRS and YFSETQ. CDR3 length: 14 amino acids. Points from the study as a whole: The sorted CD138-negative fraction was a mixed bone marrow immune population, not purified T cells. Correlation between methods rose after single-read clonotypes were removed.

The source of this sequence is a donor at least 40 years old with multiple myeloma. Source material: a population of CD138-negative cells sorted from bone marrow. The V and J genes are TRBV5-1 and TRBJ1-5; possibly TRBD1 for D (5 bases). DNA of the CDR3: TGCGCCAGCAGCTTGGGGACCGGGGGTCAGCCCCAGCATTTT. Residues: CASSLGTGGQPQHF.